Presented here are 13 T cell receptor beta chains from one specimen sequenced in a study of blood T cells in healthy people across ages. Alongside a J-beta primer mix, a sample-barcoded 5' primer served in a second PCR lasting about 7 to 11 cycles. In TCRdb, the 5' RACE reads were re-called with MiXCR into one record per CDR3 protein. Here the sample spans over 1,500,000 distinct CDR3 sequences, about 50% being singletons. What was sequenced was blood. These TCRs come from a woman between 35 and 50 years old in good health.

The rearrangement uses TRBV7-2 and TRBJ1-6, with a tentative D call TRBD1 (5 bases). Germline values: CDR1 SGHTA, CDR2 FQGNSA. This CDR3 spans 14 amino acids. The V and J ends lost 3 bases and 9 bases respectively, with 12 bases between them. The DNA of the CDR3 is TGTGCCAGCAGCTTGGGGCGTTGGGCTTCACCCCTCCACTTT. Protein product: CASSLGRWASPLHF.

This clonotype was found a few times. The chain carries TRBV12-3 or TRBV12-4 and TRBJ2-1; tentatively, D is TRBD2 (7 bases). CDR3 length: 17 amino acids. The V and J ends lost 3 bases and 7 bases respectively, with 22 bases between them. CDR3 loop: CASSFPTGGQFWNEQFF. CDR3 DNA: TGTGCCAGCAGTTTCCCCACCGGGGGGCAGTTTTGGAATGAGCAGTTCTTC.

There are a few counts of this clonotype. The V call is TRBV11-1, the J call TRBJ2-4, with D unresolved. V shed 2 bases and J shed 2 bases, with 13 bases lying between them. CDR3 length: 16 amino acids. Germline CDR1 and CDR2: SGHAT and FQDESV (reference sequence). The CDR3 bases are TGTGCCAGCAGCTTATCTTATCACAACCCCAAAAACATTCAGTACTTC. As protein: CASSLSYHNPKNIQYF.

V usage is TRBV6-5 and J usage is TRBJ1-1, with 9 bases that match TRBD1. Germline loops: CDR1 MNHEY, CDR2 SVGAGI. The CDR3 sequence is 14 residues long. V lost 4 bases, J lost 4 bases, and 4 bases stayed unmatched. CDR3 DNA sequence: TGTGCCAGCAGTTCCGAGACAGGGGGCACTGAAGCTTTCTTT. It is translated as CASSSETGGTEAFF.

The V and J genes are TRBV9 and TRBJ1-5; the match to TRBD1 covers 7 bases. Germline V CDR1 and CDR2: SGDLS, YYNGEE. V lost 4 bases and J lost 6; bases outside the gene matches: 13. This CDR3 comprises 16 residues. This CDR3 is CASSPGGGANGQPQHF. The CDR3 DNA follows: TGTGCCAGCAGCCCAGGGGGGGGGGCGAATGGTCAGCCCCAGCATTTT. Supplemented by reference TRBV9 and TRBJ1-5, the full variable domain reads DSGVTQTPKHLITATGQRVTLRCSPRSGDLSVYWYQQSLDQGLQFLIQYYNGEERAKGNILERFSAQQFPDLHSELNLSSLELGDSALYFCASSPGGGANGQPQHFGDGTRLSIL.

This CDR3 reads CASTSGGGAAKNIQYF. Written as DNA, the CDR3 is TGTGCCAGCACCTCTGGGGGGGGCGCCGCCAAAAACATTCAGTACTTC. The chain recombines TRBV7-2 with TRBJ2-4; a weak D match, TRBD2 (7 bases). CDR3 size: 16 residues. Looked up from germline, CDR1 is SGHTA and CDR2 is FQGNSA. V gave up 7 bases and J gave up 1 base, with 17 bases separating them. Full variable domain (rest looked up from reference TRBV7-2 and TRBJ2-4): GAGVSQSPSNKVTEKGKDVELRCDPISGHTALYWYRQSLGQGLEFLIYFQGNSAPDKSGLPSDRFSAERTGGSVSTLTIQRTQQEDSAVYLCASTSGGGAAKNIQYFGAGTRLSVL.

The chain is built from TRBV20-1 and TRBJ2-3; maybe TRBD1 (5 bases). CDR3 size: 16 residues. Trimming stripped 3 bases from V and 0 bases from J, with 16 bases between. Germline V lookup: CDR1 DFQATT, CDR2 SNEGSKA (reference sequence). CDR3 in amino acids: CSARAFQGASTDTQYF. The DNA of the CDR3 is TGCAGTGCTAGGGCCTTCCAAGGGGCTAGCACAGATACGCAGTATTTT.

To note about this clonotype: Germline is not matched at one junction end, which may reflect a read error. The chain employs TRBV7-8 and TRBJ2-5, with D tentatively TRBD2 (7 bases). CDR3 length: 16 residues. CDR1 is SGHVS, CDR2 FQNEAQ, per germline. Written as DNA, the CDR3 is TGTGCCAGCAGCTTGTGGTACAGGGAGGGACAAGAGGCCCAGTACTTC. Protein: CASSLWYREGQEAQYF.

The chain recombines TRBV20-1 with TRBJ2-1; D remains unclear. With 3 bases removed from V and 6 bases from J, the gap between germline ends came to 9 bases. The germline CDR1 and CDR2 sequences are DFQATT and SNEGSKA (reference sequence). The CDR3 has 12 amino acids. CDR3 sequence reads: CSARPLSNEQFF. CDR3 sequence (DNA): TGCAGTGCTAGGCCCCTAAGCAATGAGCAGTTCTTC.

This clonotype is a singleton in its sample. The gene calls are TRBV30 and TRBJ1-2; D uncertain. Looked up from germline, CDR1 is GTSNPN and CDR2 is SVGIG (reference sequence). V was clipped by 3 bases and J by 4 bases, with 9 bases between them. The CDR3 runs to 12 residues. CDR3 region: CAWRAPCYGYTF. CDR3 coding DNA: TGTGCCTGGAGGGCGCCGTGCTATGGCTACACCTTC.

This clonotype was seen a handful of times. The chain links TRBV5-1 to TRBJ2-1, with D possibly TRBD1 on 5 matching bases. CDR3 length: 15 amino acids. Germline V gene lookup returns CDR1 SGHRS and CDR2 YFSETQ. The germline V and J ends were trimmed by 0 bases and 5 bases, with 12 bases remaining between them. DNA of the CDR3: TGCGCCAGCAGCTTGGTTGGGGCTCTGAACAATGAGCAGTTCTTC. Translated: CASSLVGALNNEQFF.

The gene calls are TRBV6-6 and TRBJ2-3, with 8 positions matching TRBD1. Germline CDR1 and CDR2: MNHNY and SVGAGI (reference sequence). V shed 0 bases and J 0 bases; nucleotides not matched to a gene: 2. There are 16 residues in the CDR3. CDR3 coding DNA: TGTGCCAGCAGTTACTCGACAGGGGCTAGCACAGATACGCAGTATTTT. It specifies CASSYSTGASTDTQYF.

Only one count was recorded for this clonotype. The chain employs TRBV9 and TRBJ2-3; D might be TRBD2 (7 bases). Trimming pared 0 bases from V and 6 bases from J, leaving 17 bases between. The CDR3 sequence is 16 residues long. Germline V gene sequence: CDR1 SGDLS, CDR2 YYNGEE. As DNA, the CDR3 is TGTGCCAGCAGCGTAGAGGGGGGGGGCGCAAGCGATACGCAGTATTTT. Translation gives CASSVEGGGASDTQYF.